In its sample, the clone carrying this T cell receptor (beta chain) was seen once. This entry is derived from a study of blood T cell repertoires in COVID-19. The wider study: From T cells, B-cell-depleted T cells, or PBMCs came the material, which was cDNA or gDNA.

Trimming at V came to 3 bases and at J to 11 bases, leaving 15 bases not matched to a gene. This CDR3 comprises 16 residues. CDR1 and CDR2 (germline): KGHSH, LQKENI. In the original processing: Quantification of nucleated cells was approximated via reference gene primer amplification. The protocol was immunoSEQ multiplex PCR, while the TCRdb copy is restricted to in-frame clones and leaves out a portion. The DNA gave D and trimming, while V, J and clone size come from that table. The sample lists 200,000 to 300,000 clones; around 87% were seen once. This rearrangement joins TRBV18 to TRBJ1-5, with TRBD1 matching over 8 bases. The receptor comes from a woman aged 45-59 years with acute or convalescent COVID-19. Sequences were obtained from peripheral blood. The CDR3 reads CASSPIGQGGSHSQHF. The CDR3 DNA sequence: TGTGCCAGCTCACCCATCGGACAGGGAGGGAGCCATTCCCAGCATTTT.